The clone carrying this T cell receptor (beta chain) ranks as medium-sized. One junction end disagrees with the germline gene, perhaps due to a read error. The sample belongs to a study of T cells in localized non-small cell lung cancer. The method was immunoSEQ multiplex PCR; TCRdb's version includes in-frame clones alone and lacks a portion of them. The table shows 2,000 to 3,000 clones, with about 24% occurring only once. The source is a woman aged 35-75 years with stage II squamous cell lung carcinoma. This sample comprised lung tumor tissue, obtained before any cancer treatment.

The CDR3 DNA reads TGTGCCATCAGTGGGGGTGGTGGTTCTCCTTTCTTT. Translation: CAISGGGGSPFF. This rearrangement joins TRBV6-8 to TRBJ1-1, with D possibly TRBD1 on 5 matching bases. Germline V CDR1 and CDR2: MNHGY, SAAAGT. The CDR3 contains 12 residues.